The 18 T cell receptor beta chains below were found in one sample sequenced in a study of T cells in Graves' hyperthyroidism and ophthalmopathy. RNA transcripts were the template for amplifying TCR beta CDR3 regions. A first-round RT-PCR of the TCR CDR3 used the HTBI primer set. TCRdb independently ran MiXCR on the multiplex PCR reads; one entry per CDR3 protein. The sample records 200,000 to 250,000 distinct CDR3 sequences, more than 20% being singletons. The sequencing input was blood. Receptors originate from a woman aged 40 to 49 with Graves' ophthalmopathy.

This clonotype was observed at least ten times. This chain joins TRBV20-1 and TRBJ2-7; 12 positions agree with TRBD2. Per the germline V gene, CDR1 is DFQATT and CDR2 is SNEGSKA (reference sequence). V was pared by 1 base and J by 4 bases, with 5 bases of the junction left unmatched. The CDR3 is 15 amino acids. The CDR3 region has the DNA TGCAGTGCTAGAGTAGCGACTAGCGGGAGTTACGAGCAGTACTTC. Protein product: CSARVATSGSYEQYF.

This clonotype has at least ten counts. The chain links TRBV20-1 to TRBJ2-2, with a weak D call TRBD2 (6 bases). CDR3 length: 14 residues. V was cut by 3 bases and J by 0 bases, with 8 bases left in between. The germline V gene has CDR1 DFQATT and CDR2 SNEGSKA (reference sequence). DNA for the CDR3: TGCAGTGCTAGCCGGGGGACGAACACCGGGGAGCTGTTTTTT. Its translation is CSASRGTNTGELFF.

At least ten counts were recorded for this clonotype. The chain carries TRBV28 and TRBJ1-1, with 11 bases fitting TRBD1. Germline lookup yields CDR1 MDHEN and CDR2 SYDVKM. CDR3 length: 14 residues. Losses at the gene ends were 6 bases for V and 4 bases for J; bases not matched to a gene: 4. This CDR3 is CASSLGTGGTEAFF. CDR3 sequence (DNA): TGTGCCAGCAGCTTAGGGACAGGGGGCACTGAAGCTTTCTTT.

This clonotype was recorded at least ten times. The chain uses TRBV20-1 and TRBJ1-5; D perhaps matches TRBD1 (5 bases). Germline loops: CDR1 DFQATT, CDR2 SNEGSKA (reference sequence). V dropped 3 bases and J dropped 6 bases, with 9 bases sitting between them. This CDR3 comprises 12 residues. Here the CDR3 reads CSARAGVQPQHF. The CDR3 DNA follows: TGCAGTGCTAGGGCGGGGGTTCAGCCCCAGCATTTT.

The J gene is TRBJ1-2, the V gene TRBV6-1; TRBD1 agrees at 7 bases. This CDR3 contains 13 residues. After removal of 4 bases from V and 3 bases from J, the junction contained 2 bases not matched to a gene. The germline CDR1 and CDR2 sequences are MNHNS and SASEGT. CDR3 bases: TGTGCCAGCAGTGGACAGGGCTACTATGGCTACACCTTC. Its protein is CASSGQGYYGYTF.

This clonotype appeared many times. The V and J genes are TRBV2 and TRBJ1-6; the D gene is possibly TRBD1 (5 bases). The V gene lost 6 bases and the J gene lost 7 bases, with 16 bases spanning the gap. CDR3 length equals 15 residues. Germline-derived CDR1 and CDR2 are SNHLY and FYNNEI. CDR3 nucleotides: TGTGCCAGCAGCCAAGACAGCGGAGGCAATTCACCCCTCCACTTT. Encoded protein: CASSQDSGGNSPLHF.

The table lists this clonotype with a count of one. This rearrangement joins TRBV20-1 to TRBJ2-4; D gene unclear. The CDR3 spans 15 residues. From germline, CDR1 is DFQATT and CDR2 SNEGSKA (reference sequence). Trimming left V 0 bases short and J 0 bases short, with 9 bases between. CDR3 protein: CSARDQWLAKNIQYF. CDR3 nucleotide sequence: TGCAGTGCTAGAGATCAGTGGTTAGCCAAAAACATTCAGTACTTC.

This rearrangement joins TRBV11-2 to TRBJ2-2; D is unclear. The V and J ends lost 5 bases and 6 bases respectively, with 7 bases between them. The CDR3 has 12 amino acids. The germline CDR1 and CDR2 sequences are SGHAT and FQNNGV. Here the CDR3 DNA reads TGTGCCAGCAGCATGAAACCCGGGGAGCTGTTTTTT. It is translated as CASSMKPGELFF.

The table lists this clonotype with many counts. The chain couples TRBV5-1 to TRBJ2-7; D gene unclear. Germline CDR1 and CDR2: SGHRS and YFSETQ. Trimming took 4 bases from V and 3 from J, leaving 14 bases between them. CDR3 length: 14 amino acids. The CDR3 sequence: CASSPTRLNYEQYF. The CDR3 DNA reads as TGCGCCAGCAGCCCAACTCGACTGAACTACGAGCAGTACTTC. Variable domain in full (rest from reference TRBV5-1 and TRBJ2-7): KAGVTQTPRYLIKTRGQQVTLSCSPISGHRSVSWYQQTPGQGLQFLFEYFSETQRNKGNFPGRFSGRQFSNSRSEMNVSTLELGDSALYLCASSPTRLNYEQYFGPGTRLTVT.

The chain employs TRBV30 and TRBJ2-5, with no clear D. This CDR3 region has 14 residues. Trimming cost V 3 bases and J 6 bases, with 17 bases left between them. Per the germline V gene, CDR1 is GTSNPN and CDR2 is SVGIG (reference sequence). The CDR3 sequence is CAWSSDPYLKTQYF. In DNA, the CDR3 is TGTGCCTGGAGCTCGGACCCTTACTTAAAGACCCAGTACTTC.

The sample holds many counts of this clonotype. The CDR3 coding sequence is TGTGCCACCAGCAGAGAATTGGGACTCCTCCCTTACGAGCAGTACTTC. As protein: CATSRELGLLPYEQYF. V usage is TRBV15 and J usage is TRBJ2-7, with a weak D call TRBD2 (6 bases). Germline values: CDR1 LNHNV, CDR2 YYDKDF (reference sequence). The CDR3 is 16 residues long. V was pared by 0 bases and J by 4 bases, with 16 bases between. The full variable domain, with the rest looked up from reference TRBV15 and TRBJ2-7, is DAMVIQNPRYQVTQFGKPVTLSCSQTLNHNVMYWYQQKSSQAPKLLFHYYDKDFNNEADTPDNFQSRRPNTSFCFLDIRSPGLGDTAMYLCATSRELGLLPYEQYFGPGTRLTVT.

This clonotype came up many times. The genes are TRBV12-3 or TRBV12-4 and TRBJ1-2, with unresolved D. This CDR3 contains 14 residues. Trimming cost V 1 base and J 3 bases, with 9 bases left between them. In DNA form, the CDR3 reads TGTGCCAGCAGTTTAGGGGTGAGGGACTATGGCTACACCTTC. Residues: CASSLGVRDYGYTF.

This clonotype appeared many times. The gene calls are TRBV12-3 or TRBV12-4 and TRBJ2-5; D is perhaps TRBD1 (7 bases). V lost 2 bases to trimming and J lost 10 bases, with 14 bases between them. This CDR3 has 13 residues. CDR3 sequence reads: CASSLFDREVQYF. The CDR3 region has the DNA TGTGCCAGCAGTTTATTTGACAGGGAGGTCCAGTACTTC.

As DNA, the CDR3 is TGTGCCAGCAGCCTCGGGACAGCGTACACCGGGGAGCTGTTTTTT. Translated: CASSLGTAYTGELFF. The chain uses TRBV7-8 and TRBJ2-2; the match to TRBD1 covers 7 bases. Trimming cost V 5 bases and J 3 bases; bases outside gene matches: 6. This CDR3 is built from 15 residues. Per the germline V gene, CDR1 is SGHVS and CDR2 is FQNEAQ.

In its sample, this clonotype was seen many times. For the CDR3, the DNA is TGTGCCACCAGTCAGGGTTTGGGCGAGCAGTACTTC. It is translated as CATSQGLGEQYF. The rearrangement uses TRBV24-1 and TRBJ2-7, with a tentative D call TRBD1 (5 bases). Trimming pared 6 bases from V and 6 bases from J, leaving 11 bases between. CDR1 and CDR2 from the germline V gene are KGHDR and SFDVKD. The CDR3 sequence is 12 residues long.

The table lists this clonotype with many counts. This sequence joins TRBV27 and TRBJ2-2; tentatively, D is TRBD1 (6 bases). Trimming stripped 3 bases from V and 2 bases from J, with 13 bases between. Germline V gives CDR1 MNHEY, CDR2 SMNVEV (reference sequence). This CDR3 is built from 16 residues. CDR3 bases: TGTGCCAGCAGTTTTAACAGGGCCTTAAACACCGGGGAGCTGTTTTTT. Its translation is CASSFNRALNTGELFF.

The rearrangement joins TRBV29-1 to TRBJ1-1; 8 bases are a match to TRBD1. CDR1 and CDR2 (germline): SQVTM, ANQGSEA. This CDR3 has 16 residues. V dropped 5 bases and J dropped 3; count of bases not matched to a gene: 14. This CDR3 reads CSVIQGASVVDTEAFF. CDR3 nucleotide sequence: TGCAGCGTTATTCAGGGGGCTTCAGTGGTTGACACTGAAGCTTTCTTT.

This clonotype was recorded at least ten times. The genes are TRBV28 and TRBJ2-2, with 7 bases that match TRBD2. Germline loops: CDR1 MDHEN, CDR2 SYDVKM. The junction had 6 bases not matched to a gene; V was cut back by 5 bases and J by 0 bases. The CDR3 has 16 residues. CDR3 residues: CASSPPGRANTGELFF. CDR3 nucleotide sequence: TGTGCCAGCAGTCCCCCGGGGAGGGCGAACACCGGGGAGCTGTTTTTT.